This TCR beta chain comes out of a study of blood T cell repertoires in COVID-19. Generated by immunoSEQ multiplex PCR, the TCRdb table keeps only in-frame clones and is missing some. The sample holds roughly 180,000 clones; about 88% are singletons and the top ten take under 6%. The receptor's source is a woman aged 45 to 65 with COVID-19, enrolled during active disease. Material: peripheral blood.

For the CDR3, the DNA is TGTGCCAGCAGCTTGGGGCTGGCCAACACCGGGGAGCTGTTTTTT. This sequence encodes CASSLGLANTGELFF. The rearrangement uses TRBV5-4 and TRBJ2-2; D is unclear. Germline V gene data show CDR1 as SGHNT and CDR2 as YYREEE (reference sequence). V gave up 0 bases and J gave up 2 bases, with 8 bases separating them. This CDR3 region has 15 residues.